This T cell receptor beta chain was profiled in a study of blood T cell repertoires in COVID-19. Study context: The samples span acute and convalescent COVID-19 from the United States, Italy and Spain. In each case, the material was cDNA or gDNA derived from T cells, B-cell-depleted T cells, or PBMCs.

Methods used by the authors: Estimation of nucleated cell counts relied on the amplification of reference gene primers. Data came from immunoSEQ multiplex PCR; TCRdb stores just in-frame clones and leaves some out. From that table come the V and J calls and clone size; the DNA was used to work out D and trimming. The table records about 300,000 clones, around 92% of them present only once. The germline gives CDR1 SNHLY, CDR2 FYNNEI. V shed 6 bases, J shed 6 bases, and the junction held 8 bases outside the gene matches. This CDR3 contains 13 residues. The TCR was taken from a man between 18 and 35 years old who had recovered from COVID-19. Sequences were obtained from peripheral blood. The gene calls are TRBV2 and TRBJ2-7; 7 nucleotides align to TRBD1. The CDR3, as DNA: TGTGCCAGCAGGACAGGGCTAATCGGCGAGCAGTACTTC. It encodes CASRTGLIGEQYF.